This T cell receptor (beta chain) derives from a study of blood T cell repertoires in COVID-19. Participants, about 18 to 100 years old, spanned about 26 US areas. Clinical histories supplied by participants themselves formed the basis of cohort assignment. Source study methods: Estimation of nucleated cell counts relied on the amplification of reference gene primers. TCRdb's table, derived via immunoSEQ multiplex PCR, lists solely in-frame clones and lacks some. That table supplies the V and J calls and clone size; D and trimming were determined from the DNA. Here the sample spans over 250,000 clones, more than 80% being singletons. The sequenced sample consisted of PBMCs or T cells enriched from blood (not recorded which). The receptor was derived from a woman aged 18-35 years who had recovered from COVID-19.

In nucleotides, the CDR3 is TGTGCCAGCAGTTTATTCGCTGGGGCCGGGTATCCCGGGGAGCTGTTTTTT. This gives the protein CASSLFAGAGYPGELFF. The chain uses TRBV28 and TRBJ2-2, with a weak D call TRBD1 (5 bases). The length of the CDR3 is 17 residues. Germline V lookup: CDR1 MDHEN, CDR2 SYDVKM. The V end lost 1 base, the J end lost 6 bases, and 18 bases lay between the germline ends. The full variable domain, with the rest looked up from reference TRBV28 and TRBJ2-2, is DVKVTQSSRYLVKRTGEKVFLECVQDMDHENMFWYRQDPGLGLRLIYFSYDVKMKEKGDIPEGYSVSREKKERFSLILESASTNQTSMYLCASSLFAGAGYPGELFFGEGSRLTVL.